This TCR beta chain was recorded in a study of T cell repertoires in cytomegalovirus infection. Study-level information: Indicated by public TCR beta signatures were CMV infection and matching HLA type. Study outcomes and limitations: Dominant in the ex vivo response were TCR beta clonotypes restricted by HLA-C and specific for CMV. Carriage of CMV together with the relevant HLA was identifiable through cumulative public TCR beta family frequency.

A single record per CDR3 protein comes from TCRdb applying MiXCR to the reads. This sample has 310,000 or so distinct CDR3 sequences; around 10% occur once, and the top ten carry around 2.4%. As regards this clonotype: The target antigen is unknown.

V shed 2 bases and J 3 bases; nucleotides not matched to a gene: 7. CDR1 and CDR2 from the germline V gene are SGHRS and YFSETQ. The CDR3 has 16 amino acids. The sample was PBMCs. V is TRBV5-1 and J is TRBJ2-3; 9 nucleotides match TRBD2. This sequence originates from a human donor in good health (CMV status not recorded). Some clones in this sample may be carry-over from other donors' samples. The CDR3 DNA follows: TGCGCCAGCAGCTTAATGAGCGGGGGGCTTACAGATACGCAGTATTTT. This gives the protein CASSLMSGGLTDTQYF.